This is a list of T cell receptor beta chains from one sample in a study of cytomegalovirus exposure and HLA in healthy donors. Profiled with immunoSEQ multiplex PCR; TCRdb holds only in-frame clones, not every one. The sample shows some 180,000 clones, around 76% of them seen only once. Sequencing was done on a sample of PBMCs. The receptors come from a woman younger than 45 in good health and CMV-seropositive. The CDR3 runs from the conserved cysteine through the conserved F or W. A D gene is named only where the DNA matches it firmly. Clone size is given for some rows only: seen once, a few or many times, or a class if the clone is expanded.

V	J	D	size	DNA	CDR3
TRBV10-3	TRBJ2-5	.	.	TGTGCCATCAGTGGCGGCGGGCGTCAAGAGACCCAGTACTTC	CAISGGGRQETQYF
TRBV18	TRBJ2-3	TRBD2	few	TGTGCCAGCTCACCTGGACTAGCGGACACAGATACGCAGTATTTT	CASSPGLADTDTQYF
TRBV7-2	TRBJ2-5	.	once	TGTGCCAGCAGCTTAAGTGCCAGGGTGGGGGAGACCCAGTACTTC	CASSLSARVGETQYF
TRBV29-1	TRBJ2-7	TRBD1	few	TGCAGCGTTGCTCCCGGGACAGGGGGGGACGAGCAGTACTTC	CSVAPGTGGDEQYF
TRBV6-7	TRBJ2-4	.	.	TGTGCCAGCAGTTACGACAGTCTTCTAAAAAACATTCAGTACTTC	CASSYDSLLKNIQYF
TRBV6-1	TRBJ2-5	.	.	TGTGCCAGCAGTGGGTTTCAGGCGTTCCAAGAGACCCAGTACTTC	CASSGFQAFQETQYF
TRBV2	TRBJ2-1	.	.	TGTGCCAGCAGTGGACAGATAAACAATGAGCAGTTCTTC	CASSGQINNEQFF
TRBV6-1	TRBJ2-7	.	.	TGTGCCAGCAGTGAAGAAGGGTCCTGGGGGCTCTCCTACGAGCAGTACTTC	CASSEEGSWGLSYEQYF
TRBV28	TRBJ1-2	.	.	TGTGCCAGCAGGATGGCGGGCTATGGCTACACCTTC	CASRMAGYGYTF
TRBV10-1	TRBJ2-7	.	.	TGCACCAGCAGTGAGTCTGGCAAAGGGGCGGCATCCGAGCAGTACTTC	CTSSESGKGAASEQYF
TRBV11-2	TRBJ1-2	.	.	TGTGCCAGCAGCTTAGGCCCGACAGCTTACTATGGCTACACCTTC	CASSLGPTAYYGYTF
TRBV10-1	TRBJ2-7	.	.	TGCGCCAGCAGTGACCAGAATTCCTACGAGCAGTACTTC	CASSDQNSYEQYF
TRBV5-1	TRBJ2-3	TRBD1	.	TGCGCCAGCAGCTTGGGTAGGACAGGGGGTAGCACAGATACGCAGTATTTT	CASSLGRTGGSTDTQYF
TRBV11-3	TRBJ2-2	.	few	TGTGCCAGCAGCTTTGGAGGGACGGTGGGCACCGGGGAGCTGTTTTTT	CASSFGGTVGTGELFF
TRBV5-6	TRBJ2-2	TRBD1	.	TGTGCCGGCAGCCCGTGGGACAGGGCGAACACCGGGGAGCTGTTTTTT	CAGSPWDRANTGELFF
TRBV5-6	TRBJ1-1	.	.	TGTGCCAGCAGACATTCGTTGGGGCTGGGGAACACTGAAGCTTTCTTT	CASRHSLGLGNTEAFF
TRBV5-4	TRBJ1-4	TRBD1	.	TGTGCCAGCAGCGACCGGGACAGGAGAAATGAAAAACTGTTTTTT	CASSDRDRRNEKLFF
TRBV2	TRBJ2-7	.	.	TGTGCCAGCAGTGAAAGGACAGCCTACGAGCAGTACTTC	CASSERTAYEQYF
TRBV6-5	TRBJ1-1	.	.	TGTGCCAGTTTGAGGGGGAGAGGCACTGAAGCTTTCTTT	CASLRGRGTEAFF
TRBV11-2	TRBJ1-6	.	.	TGTGCCAGCAGGTTGCAGGGGAACTATAATTCACCCCTCCACTTT	CASRLQGNYNSPLHF
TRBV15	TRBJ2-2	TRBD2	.	TGTGCCACCAGCAGAGATAGCGGGGGGGTCAGGCATGTAAAGTCGAAGCTGTTTTTT	CATSRDSGGVRHVKSKLFF
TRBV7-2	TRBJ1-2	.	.	TGTGCCAGCAGCCCTAGGGTGGACACCAACTATGGCTACACCTTC	CASSPRVDTNYGYTF
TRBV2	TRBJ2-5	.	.	TGTGCCACCAAACCCCGGACTACCGAAGAGACCCAGTACTTC	CATKPRTTEETQYF
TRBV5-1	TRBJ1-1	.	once	TGCGCCAGCAGCCAGACAAGGGGTCTGAACACTGAAGCTTTCTTT	CASSQTRGLNTEAFF
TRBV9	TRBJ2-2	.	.	TGTGCCAGCAGCGTAGATCAGGGTAGCCTAAAGACCGGGGAGCTGTTTTTT	CASSVDQGSLKTGELFF
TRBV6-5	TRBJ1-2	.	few	TGTGCCAGCGGGGGGGGCAGGGCTAACTATGGCTACACCTTC	CASGGGRANYGYTF
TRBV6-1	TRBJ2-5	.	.	TGTGCCAGCAGGGCAGGCGAAAAAGAGACCCAGTACTTC	CASRAGEKETQYF
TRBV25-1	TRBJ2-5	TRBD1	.	TGTGCCAGCAGTGATCCGGGACAGGGACAAGAGACCCAGTACTTC	CASSDPGQGQETQYF
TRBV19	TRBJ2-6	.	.	TGTGCCAGTAGCCAGTCTGGGGCCAACGTCCTGACTTTC	CASSQSGANVLTF
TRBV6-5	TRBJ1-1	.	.	TGTGCCAGCAGCGTAAGGGGGTGGAATACTGAAGCTTTCTTT	CASSVRGWNTEAFF
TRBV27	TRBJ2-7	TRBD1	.	TGTGCCAGCAGTTCCCATCGGGACAGCCGCTCCTACGAGCAGTACTTC	CASSSHRDSRSYEQYF
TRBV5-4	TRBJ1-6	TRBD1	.	TGTGCCAGCAAACGGGACAGATATAATTCACCCCTCCACTTT	CASKRDRYNSPLHF
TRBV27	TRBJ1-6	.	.	TGTGCCAGCAGTTTCAACTTCGGGAGAGATTCACCCCTCCACTTT	CASSFNFGRDSPLHF
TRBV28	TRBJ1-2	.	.	TGTGCCAGCAGGTCGGGAGGGCCCTATGGCTACACCTTC	CASRSGGPYGYTF
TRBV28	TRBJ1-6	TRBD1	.	TGTGCCAGCAGTACTCGACAGGGGAGTTCACCCCTCCACTTT	CASSTRQGSSPLHF
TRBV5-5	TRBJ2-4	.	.	TGTGCCAGCAGCGGAAACAGGGCCCTAGCCAAAAACATTCAGTACTTC	CASSGNRALAKNIQYF
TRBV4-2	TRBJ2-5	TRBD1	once	TGTGCCAGCAGCCAATCAGGACAGGGGTACTCAAGGGAAGAGACCCAGTACTTC	CASSQSGQGYSREETQYF
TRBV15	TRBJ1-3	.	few	TGTGCCACCAGCAGAGAGAGGGAAGGAAACACCATATATTTT	CATSREREGNTIYF
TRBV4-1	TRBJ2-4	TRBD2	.	TGCGCCAGCAGCCAAGTGGTAGCGGGGGCCCTAGCCAAAAACAGTCAGTACTTC	CASSQVVAGALAKNSQYF
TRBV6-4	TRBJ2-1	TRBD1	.	TGTGCCAGCAGTGAAGGGACAGGGGGCTACAATGAGCAGTTCTTC	CASSEGTGGYNEQFF
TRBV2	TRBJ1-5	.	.	TGTGCCAGCGTCCCGGGGGGGGGAGGGCAGCCCCAGCATTTT	CASVPGGGGQPQHF
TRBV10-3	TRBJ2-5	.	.	TGTGCCATCAGTGATTCAGGGGACACGGGGCAGCAGTACTTC	CAISDSGDTGQQYF
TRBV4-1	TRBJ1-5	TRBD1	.	TGCGCCAGCAGCCAAGTGACAGGGTACCATCAGCCCCAGCATTTT	CASSQVTGYHQPQHF
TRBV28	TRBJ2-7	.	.	TGTGCCAGCAGCCCCCCGTACTACGAGCAGTACTTC	CASSPPYYEQYF
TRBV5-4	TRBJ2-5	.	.	TGTGCCAGCAGCCGCCCGGGAGGGGGCGGAGAGACCCAGTACTTC	CASSRPGGGGETQYF
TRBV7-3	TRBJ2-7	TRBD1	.	TGTGCCAGCAGCTTCGACAGGGGGCTCGAGCAGTACTTC	CASSFDRGLEQYF
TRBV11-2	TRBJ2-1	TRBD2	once	TGTGCCAGCAGCTTAGGGGCGGGGGGGTACAATGAGCAGTTCTTC	CASSLGAGGYNEQFF
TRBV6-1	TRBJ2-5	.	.	TGTGCCAGCAGTGAAGCGAGCGTCTCCCCGTACTTC	CASSEASVSPYF
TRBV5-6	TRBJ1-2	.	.	TGTGCCAGCAGCTTCCTAGGCGGAATGGACTATGGCTACACCTTC	CASSFLGGMDYGYTF
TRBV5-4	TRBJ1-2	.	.	TGTGCCAGCAGCTTGGAGGCAGGGGAGGGCTATGGCTACACCTTC	CASSLEAGEGYGYTF
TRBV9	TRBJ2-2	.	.	TGTGCCAGCAGCGTAGCTGGCATCACCGGGGAGCTGTTTTTT	CASSVAGITGELFF
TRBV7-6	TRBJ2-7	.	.	TGTGCCAGCAGCTTAGATGGCGGGGGCCTATACGAGCAGTACTTC	CASSLDGGGLYEQYF
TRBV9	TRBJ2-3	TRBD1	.	TGTGCCAGCAGCGTAGTGGGACAGGGGGCGACGGATACGCAGTATTTT	CASSVVGQGATDTQYF
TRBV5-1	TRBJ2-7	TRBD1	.	TGCGCCAGCAGCCGGACAGGGGGCCGATACGAGCAGTACTTC	CASSRTGGRYEQYF
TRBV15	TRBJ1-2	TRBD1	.	TGTGCCACCAGCAGAGATCGGGGACAGGGATATGGCTACACCTTC	CATSRDRGQGYGYTF
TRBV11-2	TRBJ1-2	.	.	TGTGCCAGCAGCACAGGGATCGTGTCCACCTTC	CASSTGIVSTF
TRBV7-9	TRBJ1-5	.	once	TGTGCCAGCAGCTTAAGTCGGGGGGCACAGGGCAATCAGCCCCAGCATTTT	CASSLSRGAQGNQPQHF
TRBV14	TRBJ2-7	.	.	TGTGCCAGCAGCCAAGCTCGGAGGGCGGAGGAGTACTTC	CASSQARRAEEYF
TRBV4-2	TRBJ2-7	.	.	TGTGCCAGCAGCCTGAGATCAGGGGAGCCCTACGAGCAGTACTTC	CASSLRSGEPYEQYF